The entry that follows covers one T cell receptor beta chain sequence. As processed by the authors: Amplification from reference gene primers served as the basis for estimated nucleated cell counts. Using immunoSEQ multiplex PCR, the repertoire was profiled, and TCRdb retains in-frame clones only, with some absent. From that table come the V and J calls and clone size; the DNA was used to work out D and trimming. The profile shows 160,000 or so clones, 65% to 85% of them singletons. This record comes from a study of blood T cell repertoires in COVID-19. About the research overall: Sites in the United States, Italy and Spain provided acute and convalescent COVID-19 samples. PBMCs, B-cell-depleted T cells, or T cells provided the cDNA or gDNA that made up the material.

This TCR derives from a man aged 55 to 70 with active or convalescent COVID-19. The sequenced sample was peripheral blood.

CDR3 sequence: CASGQGLLSSYNEQFF. The CDR3 DNA reads as TGTGCCAGTGGACAGGGGTTGCTGAGCTCCTACAATGAGCAGTTCTTC. This sequence joins TRBV6-6 and TRBJ2-1, with 9 bases that match TRBD1. The CDR3 is 16 amino acids. From germline, CDR1 is MNHNY and CDR2 SVGAGI (reference sequence). V dropped 9 bases and J dropped 0; count of bases not matched to a gene: 9.